Listed below are T cell receptor beta chains from one sample, sequenced in a study of blood T cells in healthy people across ages. From the 5' RACE reads, TCRdb called clonotypes with MiXCR, one entry per CDR3 protein. Seen here are roughly 860,000 distinct CDR3 sequences, around two thirds observed once, and the top ten hold 28%. Sequences were obtained from blood. These receptors were obtained from a young man in good health. CDR3s include the opening cysteine and the closing phenylalanine or tryptophan. Each record gives: J gene, CDR3 length, D gene, clone size, V gene, CDR3 protein, CDR3 DNA. A D gene is named only where the DNA matches it firmly. Some rows mark clone size as missing; the rest say once, few, many or name a class of expanded clone.

TRBJ2-1 | 16 | TRBD2 | many | TRBV27 | CASSWGLAGQYNEQFF | TGTGCCAGCAGTTGGGGACTAGCGGGGCAGTACAATGAGCAGTTCTTC
TRBJ2-1 | 14 | . | . | TRBV7-3 | CASSLRASRNEQFF | TGTGCCAGCAGCTTAAGGGCCAGCAGGAATGAGCAGTTCTTC
TRBJ2-3 | 13 | . | . | TRBV10-3 | CAIRVGDTDTQYF | TGTGCCATCAGAGTGGGGGACACAGATACGCAGTATTTT
TRBJ2-7 | 15 | . | . | TRBV7-2 | CASSLLLGEIYEQYF | TGTGCCAGCAGCTTATTGCTAGGAGAAATCTACGAGCAGTACTTC
TRBJ2-7 | 12 | . | . | TRBV11-2 | CASSPFVEAQYF | TGTGCCAGCAGCCCCTTCGTTGAGGCCCAGTACTTC
TRBJ1-1 | 14 | . | . | TRBV4-3 | CASSQLSGNTEAFF | TGCGCCAGCAGCCAACTCTCGGGGAACACTGAAGCTTTCTTT
TRBJ1-4 | 15 | TRBD1 | . | TRBV7-2 | CASSSGQAQNEKLFF | TGTGCCAGCAGCTCGGGACAGGCCCAAAATGAAAAACTGTTTTTT
TRBJ2-2 | 12 | . | few | TRBV6-5 | CASSTNTGELFF | TGTGCCAGCAGTACTAACACCGGGGAGCTGTTTTTT
TRBJ1-5 | 14 | . | . | TRBV12-3/TRBV12-4 | CASSLGGQNQPQHF | TGTGCCAGCAGTTTAGGGGGGCAGAATCAGCCCCAGCATTTT
TRBJ1-1 | 15 | . | . | TRBV9 | CASSVVGPVNTEAFF | TGTGCCAGCAGCGTAGTCGGACCGGTGAACACTGAAGCTTTCTTT
TRBJ1-1 | 15 | . | . | TRBV3-1 | CASSQGRGGNTEAFF | TGTGCCAGCAGCCAAGGCAGGGGAGGGAACACTGAAGCTTTCTTT
TRBJ1-2 | 16 | . | . | TRBV6-1 | CASSEARSGRPYGYTF | TGTGCCAGCAGTGAAGCGCGGAGCGGAAGACCTTATGGCTACACCTTC
TRBJ1-5 | 13 | . | many | TRBV7-2 | CASSKDSNQPQHF | TGTGCCAGCAGCAAGGATAGCAATCAGCCCCAGCATTTT
TRBJ2-1 | 14 | TRBD2 | . | TRBV29-1 | CSGERGSSYNEQFF | TGCAGCGGGGAGCGGGGGAGCTCCTACAATGAGCAGTTCTTC
TRBJ2-5 | 12 | . | . | TRBV6-2/TRBV6-3 | CASNPNQETQYF | TGTGCCAGCAACCCGAACCAAGAGACCCAGTACTTC
TRBJ1-1 | 13 | . | . | TRBV4-2 | CASSQERTAEAFF | TGTGCCAGCAGCCAAGAAAGGACAGCCGAAGCTTTCTTT
TRBJ1-5 | 13 | TRBD1 | once | TRBV6-2/TRBV6-3 | CASTGTGGQPQHF | TGTGCCAGCACCGGGACAGGGGGTCAGCCCCAGCATTTT
TRBJ2-1 | 16 | . | few | TRBV6-1 | CASRLEGARSYNEQFF | TGTGCCAGCAGATTGGAGGGCGCCAGGTCCTACAATGAGCAGTTCTTC
TRBJ2-1 | 14 | TRBD1 | . | TRBV10-3 | CAIRTGALGNEQFF | TGTGCCATCAGGACAGGGGCCCTCGGGAATGAGCAGTTCTTC